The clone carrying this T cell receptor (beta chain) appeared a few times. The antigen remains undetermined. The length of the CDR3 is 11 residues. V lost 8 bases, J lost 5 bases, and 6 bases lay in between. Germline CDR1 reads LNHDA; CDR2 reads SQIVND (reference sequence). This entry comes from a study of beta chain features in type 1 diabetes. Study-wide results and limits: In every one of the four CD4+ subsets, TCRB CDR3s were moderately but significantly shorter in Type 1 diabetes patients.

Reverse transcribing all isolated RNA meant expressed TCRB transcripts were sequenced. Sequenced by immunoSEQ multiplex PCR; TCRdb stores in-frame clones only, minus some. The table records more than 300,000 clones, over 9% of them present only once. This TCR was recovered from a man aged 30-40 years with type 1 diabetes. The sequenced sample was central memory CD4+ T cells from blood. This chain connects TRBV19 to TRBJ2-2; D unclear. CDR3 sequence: CASSGTGELFF. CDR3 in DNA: TGTGCCAGTTCCGGAACCGGGGAGCTGTTTTTT.